The present entry profiles one T cell receptor (beta chain) with its context. Its antigen is as yet unknown. J gave up 3 bases and V 6 bases, and 7 bases lay outside the gene matches. CDR1 is LNHDA and CDR2 is SQIVND in the germline V gene (reference sequence). The CDR3 length is 14 residues. The data were taken from a study of cytomegalovirus exposure and HLA in healthy donors. Overall study context: From HLA-typed donors, an early data release held about 85 million unique TCRs. Regarding the study as a whole: V segments that were indistinguishable, TRBV6-2 and TRBV6-3 among them, were omitted from analysis. As a later analysis revealed, the rate of TCR association differed by HLA locus, with DRB1 most and HLA-C fewest.

With 60 Vbeta and 13 Jbeta primers, the PCR was carried out. Here immunoSEQ multiplex PCR was the method, and the copy in TCRdb shows in-frame clones only, minus some. The data contain around 99,000 clones, roughly 79% of them seen just once; the ten biggest clones take up about 2%. This chain joins TRBV19 and TRBJ2-7; 8 nucleotides align to TRBD2. The material sequenced was PBMCs. The receptor's source is a woman between 25 and 40 years old in good health and CMV-seronegative. This CDR3 is CASSPGLEFYEQYF. CDR3 nucleotide sequence: TGTGCCAGTAGCCCGGGACTAGAGTTCTACGAGCAGTACTTC.